This T cell receptor (beta chain) comes out of a study of T cells in Graves' hyperthyroidism and ophthalmopathy (dated by TCRdb to 2018 to 2020). About the investigation overall: Peripheral blood samples were taken at the time of initial diagnosis, prior to any treatment. An independent validation cohort of under 20 hyperthyroidism patients and about 15 patients who later progressed to ophthalmopathy tested prospective prediction of ophthalmopathy. In more than 5 Graves' hyperthyroidism patients, the study also compared T-cell repertoires from thyroid tissue with T-cell repertoires from blood. The roughly 90 discovery patients were divided at random into training and test sets in a 7:3 ratio. TCR V-J signatures able to tell the groups apart were searched for in a discovery cohort of 100 or so patients, of whom 40 to 45 had Graves' ophthalmopathy and 55 to 60 had stable Graves' hyperthyroidism. TCR Vbeta CDR3 sequencing of 130 to 150 peripheral blood samples (over 40 ophthalmopathy, under 80 hyperthyroidism and 17 progressor patients) is reported in the paper. Once sampling was done, hyperthyroidism patients were given methimazole at a starting dose of 30 mg daily, whereas ophthalmopathy patients were given high-dose intravenous methylprednisolone.

TCR beta CDR3 regions were amplified from RNA transcripts. The TCR CDR3 was subjected to a first round of RT-PCR using the HTBI primer set and the Qiagen OneStep RT-PCR kit. The libraries were constructed in a second round of multiplex PCR and then size-selected and purified. The libraries were sequenced on an Illumina HiSeq2000 using paired-end 100 bp reads. On the study's bioinformatics: SOAPnuke was used to process the raw data, throwing out any read that contained adapters or uncalled bases, had a mean Phred below 15, or lacked an exact constant-primer or identifier match. High-quality paired reads were merged with COPE v1.2.5, and unique nucleotide sequences were defined as clonotypes. MiTCR v1.1 was used to align clonotypes to the IMGT TRBV, TRBD and TRBJ reference segments. Only V-J combinations with frequency above 0.0001, covering 99% to 99.2% of repertoires, were analysed. A TCS score was defined as the ratio between F50 (clonal expansion) and ExV (chaos), using BLOSUM62-based TCRdist between CDR3 peptides within each V-J. Welch's t-statistics and random forest reduced approximately 520 V-J features to roughly 13, which were used in a naive Bayes classifier (R e1071). TCRdb trimmed public reads at Q25 via fastp, called clones via MiXCR and kept in-frame beta chains. CDR3 protein sequences are deduplicated, and each keeps its most common genes and DNA. TCRdb, not the authors, supplied the V and J calls. This sample comprises roughly 380,000 distinct CDR3 sequences, approximately 15% of them detected only once. The ten largest clones add up to 5% to 6% of the sample.

Results the study describes overall, beyond this receptor: Ophthalmopathy was separated from stable hyperthyroidism by a 13 V-J signature model, with around 90% sensitivity and about 81% specificity obtained in cross-validation and 80%/75% obtained in testing. Sample size was not statistically predetermined, and investigators were not blinded to group allocation. Most expanded thyroid clonotypes (frequency above 0.001) were also detected in blood, a finding suggesting that blood repertoires may reflect thyroid immune responses. During validation, the model predicted progression to ophthalmopathy a median of roughly 7.1 months ahead of onset, with more than 55% sensitivity and 72.22% specificity.

Stable Graves' hyperthyroidism was defined as the absence of progression to ophthalmopathy over 18 months of follow-up. Hyperthyroidism patients were newly diagnosed, had a disease duration of under 2 months, and were aged 18 to 65 years. Any patient with an uncontrolled infection, another autoimmune disease, pregnancy or lactation was excluded. Diagnoses were established on the basis of clinical symptoms, serum thyroxine and TRAb, thyroid ultrasound, and orbital computed tomography. PBMCs were isolated from 7.5 to 10 ml of fresh peripheral blood by Ficoll-Paque density gradient centrifugation. Trizol reagent was used to extract total RNA, and RNA quality was then checked on an Agilent 2100 Bioanalyzer. Comments on this clonotype: Which antigen it targets is not known. Since a much larger clone is just one base distant, this may be a read error.

From cysteine to phenylalanine, the CDR3 is 21 amino acids long. Here the CDR3 DNA is all that survives: 63 bases in frame from base 1. For CDR1 and CDR2, the germline V gene lists MNHEY and SVGEGT. V and J are truncated by 2 bases and 0 bases respectively, leaving an intervening sequence of 28 bases. The TCR was taken from a woman between 18 and 30 years old with Graves' hyperthyroidism. The chain joins TRBV6-2 or TRBV6-3 to TRBJ2-5, and the D gene may be TRBD1, 6 bases matching. Sequencing input: blood. The CDR3 has the sequence CASSYHIWTAPTPQYQETQYF. The nucleotide sequence is given as TGTGCCAGCAGTTACCACATTTGGACAGCGCCGACTCCCCAGTACCAAGAGACCCAGTACTTC.